These 31 T cell receptor beta chains were sequenced from one sample in a study of blood T cells in healthy people across ages. Alongside a J-beta primer mix, a sample-barcoded 5' primer served in a second PCR lasting roughly 7 to 11 cycles. Via MiXCR, TCRdb re-called the 5' RACE reads, giving one row per CDR3 protein. The profile shows about 680,000 distinct CDR3 sequences, 49% of them singletons. Input material: blood. Receptor source: a woman aged 55 to 70 in good health.

A few counts support this clonotype. The chain carries TRBV5-6 and TRBJ2-5, with D possibly being TRBD1 (6 bases). CDR1 and CDR2 from the germline V gene are SGHDT and YYEEEE. Between the trimmed V and J ends, which lost 1 base and 6 bases, there was a span of 10 bases. The CDR3 sequence is 13 residues long. CDR3 in amino acids: CASSLWGRKTQYF. The DNA of the CDR3 is TGTGCCAGCAGCTTGTGGGGGCGAAAGACCCAGTACTTC.

The CDR3: CASRGGANQPQHF. The CDR3 bases are TGTGCCAGCAGGGGGGGGGCCAATCAGCCCCAGCATTTT. The chain joins TRBV7-2 to TRBJ1-5, with D perhaps matching TRBD1 (6 bases). Trimming shortened V by 6 bases and J by 3 bases, and 9 bases separated the two germline ends. Germline CDR1 is SGHTA and CDR2 is FQGNSA. There are 13 residues in the CDR3.

V and J are TRBV27 and TRBJ2-7; weak D call: TRBD2 (5 bases). The CDR3 is made up of 15 amino acids. Germline CDR1 and CDR2: MNHEY and SMNVEV (reference sequence). The V gene lost 6 bases and the J gene lost 0 bases, with 15 bases spanning the gap. The DNA of the CDR3 is TGTGCCAGCAGCCCCACGGGGAATCCCTCCTACGAGCAGTACTTC. Amino acids: CASSPTGNPSYEQYF.

This clonotype was counted only a few times. The genes are TRBV4-2 and TRBJ2-7; D is perhaps TRBD2 (6 bases). V shed 5 bases and J shed 4 bases, with 21 bases lying between them. This CDR3 has 16 residues. Germline CDR1 reads LGHNA; CDR2 reads YNFKEQ. The CDR3 loop is CASSTLTSGGSYEQYF. The CDR3 nucleotides are TGTGCCAGCAGCACCCTGACTAGTGGAGGTTCGTACGAGCAGTACTTC.

J is TRBJ1-2 and V is TRBV7-2, with 8 bases identical to TRBD1. The CDR3 has 13 amino acids. The V gene end was trimmed by 5 bases and the J gene end by 7 bases; junction bases not matched to a gene: 6. The germline V gene has CDR1 SGHTA and CDR2 FQGNSA. CDR3 amino acids: CASSPGQDLGYTF. In DNA, the CDR3 is TGTGCCAGCAGCCCGGGACAGGATCTTGGCTACACCTTC.

The chain joins TRBV9 to TRBJ1-2; D unclear. V lost 3 bases and J lost 8, with 14 bases in between. The CDR3 extends over 13 amino acids. Germline values: CDR1 SGDLS, CDR2 YYNGEE. CDR3 in amino acids: CASSETGSEGYTF. DNA of the CDR3: TGTGCCAGCAGCGAGACGGGGTCAGAGGGCTACACCTTC.

This clonotype has a single count. The chain joins TRBV9 to TRBJ1-5; D is unresolved. Trimming pared 3 bases from V and 7 bases from J, leaving 11 bases between. This CDR3 is built from 13 residues. Germline-derived CDR1 and CDR2 are SGDLS and YYNGEE. In nucleotides, the CDR3 is TGTGCCAGCAGCGCTTCCGATCGGCAGCCCCAGCATTTT. This sequence encodes CASSASDRQPQHF.

The chain links TRBV27 to TRBJ2-1; no definite D call. The end of the DNA aligns better with TRBJ2-7, so the J call may be wrong. CDR1 is MNHEY, CDR2 SMNVEV, per germline (reference sequence). The CDR3 consists of 14 residues. CDR3 sequence reads: CASSLSSTGDKQYF. Here the CDR3 DNA reads TGTGCCAGCAGTTTATCGTCGACTGGAGACAAGCAGTACTTC.

This chain connects TRBV21-1 to TRBJ2-5; the D call of TRBD1 is as the table states it, not checked on the DNA. The DNA end lines up better with TRBJ2-7; the J call may be wrong. TRBV21-1 is a pseudogene segment. This CDR3 contains 12 residues. The CDR3 region has the DNA TGTGCCAGCAGATTGGGGCACTACGAGCAGTACTTC. This codes for CASRLGHYEQYF.

V is TRBV20-1 and J is TRBJ1-4; D not certain. Germline V gives CDR1 DFQATT, CDR2 SNEGSKA (reference sequence). This CDR3 is built from 14 residues. V lost 3 bases and J 0 bases, leaving 8 bases between the germline ends. In DNA form, the CDR3 reads TGCAGTGCTAGTGGGCCGTCAACTAATGAAAAACTGTTTTTT. Translating gives CSASGPSTNEKLFF.

This clonotype was counted between two and nine times. V is TRBV6-5 and J is TRBJ2-3; 9 bases fit TRBD1. The length of the CDR3 is 13 residues. V lost 0 bases to trimming and J lost 14 bases; unmatched junction nucleotides: 6. The germline gives CDR1 MNHEY, CDR2 SVGAGI. The DNA of the CDR3 is TGTGCCAGCAGTTACTCCCCAGGGACAGGGATGTATTTT. Encoded protein: CASSYSPGTGMYF.

This chain uses TRBV5-6 with TRBJ1-2; TRBD1 aligns across 9 bases. CDR3 length: 16 amino acids. Germline V gene lookup returns CDR1 SGHDT and CDR2 YYEEEE. The V and J ends lost 4 bases and 4 bases, in that order; junction bases with no gene match: 11. This CDR3 reads CASSADRGLPAYGYTF. In DNA form, the CDR3 reads TGTGCCAGCAGCGCGGACAGGGGCCTGCCCGCCTATGGCTACACCTTC.

The chain couples TRBV7-9 to TRBJ2-3; 7 bases fit TRBD2. After removal of 3 bases from V and 3 bases from J, the junction contained 3 bases not matched to a gene. This CDR3 has 14 residues. The germline gives CDR1 SEHNR, CDR2 FQNEAQ (reference sequence). This CDR3 reads CASSFQRGTDTQYF. In DNA, the CDR3 is TGTGCCAGCAGCTTTCAGCGGGGAACAGATACGCAGTATTTT.

The chain carries TRBV12-3 or TRBV12-4 and TRBJ2-1; D is unclear. Trimming removed 3 bases at V and 5 bases at J, with 2 bases between. This CDR3 has 11 residues. The CDR3 region has the DNA TGTGCCAGCAGTTTCCACAATGAGCAGTTCTTC. Its protein product is CASSFHNEQFF.

The V and J genes are TRBV18 and TRBJ1-2; 11 bases agree with TRBD1. Unmatched junction bases numbered 3, after V lost 3 bases and J lost 3 bases. The CDR3 loop spans 15 amino acids. Per the germline V gene, CDR1 is KGHSH and CDR2 is LQKENI. Here the CDR3 reads CASSPWDRGDYGYTF. CDR3 sequence (DNA): TGTGCCAGCTCACCCTGGGACAGGGGGGACTATGGCTACACCTTC.

This clonotype occurred a few times. This rearrangement joins TRBV27 to TRBJ1-4; 7 nucleotides line up with TRBD1. The junction had 11 bases not matched to a gene; V was cut back by 5 bases and J by 8 bases. Germline CDR1 is MNHEY and CDR2 is SMNVEV (reference sequence). CDR3 length: 15 residues. In nucleotides, the CDR3 is TGTGCCAGCAGTCCCAGGGGGTCTCGAGGGGAAAAACTGTTTTTT. This translates into CASSPRGSRGEKLFF. Based on the CDR3 plus reference TRBV27 and TRBJ1-4, the full variable domain is EAQVTQNPRYLITVTGKKLTVTCSQNMNHEYMSWYRQDPGLGLRQIYYSMNVEVTDKGDVPEGYKVSRKEKRNFPLILESPSPNQTSLYFCASSPRGSRGEKLFFGSGTQLSVL.

This clonotype was observed a few times. The chain joins TRBV7-2 to TRBJ2-3, with 7 bases that match TRBD1. Germline assignment: CDR1 SGHTA and CDR2 FQGNSA. The length of the CDR3 is 13 residues. With 7 bases clipped from V and 4 bases from J, the junction kept 5 bases outside the gene matches. DNA of the CDR3: TGTGCCAGCAACCATGGACAGGCAGATACGCAGTATTTT. Amino acid sequence: CASNHGQADTQYF.

This chain uses TRBV11-2 with TRBJ2-1; 10 bases line up with TRBD2. The CDR3 covers 17 residues. The J segment lost 5 bases and the V segment lost 2 bases, leaving 9 bases of the junction unmatched. Per the germline V gene, CDR1 is SGHAT and CDR2 is FQNNGV. CDR3 in amino acids: CASSLRPSGSGHNEQFF. CDR3 DNA sequence: TGTGCCAGCAGCTTAAGGCCTAGCGGGAGTGGGCACAATGAGCAGTTCTTC. Full variable domain (rest looked up from reference TRBV11-2 and TRBJ2-1): EAGVAQSPRYKIIEKRQSVAFWCNPISGHATLYWYQQILGQGPKLLIQFQNNGVVDDSQLPKDRFSAERLKGVDSTLKIQPAKLEDSAVYLCASSLRPSGSGHNEQFFGPGTRLTVL.

The rearrangement uses TRBV5-5 and TRBJ2-4, with a weak D call TRBD2 (5 bases). The end of the DNA aligns better with TRBJ2-7, so the J call may be wrong. Germline CDR1 and CDR2: SGHKS and YYEKEE (reference sequence). The CDR3 totals 16 residues. The CDR3 sequence is CASSLGPDVRVYEQYF. CDR3 DNA sequence: TGTGCCAGCAGCTTGGGGCCGGACGTGAGGGTTTACGAGCAGTACTTC.

The rearrangement links TRBV4-2 to TRBJ2-3; D gene unclear. The CDR3 extends over 14 amino acids. Germline loops: CDR1 LGHNA, CDR2 YNFKEQ. Between the trimmed V and J ends, which lost 1 base and 3 bases, there was a span of 8 bases. CDR3 sequence (DNA): TGTGCCAGCAGCCAAGGGGATAGGACAGATACGCAGTATTTT. Protein product: CASSQGDRTDTQYF.

The J gene is TRBJ2-7, the V gene TRBV7-2; 7 bases line up with TRBD2. Germline loops: CDR1 SGHTA, CDR2 FQGNSA. This CDR3 is built from 14 residues. With V trimmed by 3 bases and J by 6 bases, 8 bases remained unmatched. The CDR3 spells CASSFSTGGGEQYF. CDR3 coding DNA: TGTGCCAGCAGCTTTTCTACGGGCGGGGGCGAGCAGTACTTC.

The V call is TRBV10-3, the J call TRBJ2-7; the match to TRBD1 covers 9 bases. This CDR3 spans 12 amino acids. The V segment lost 6 bases and the J segment 6 bases; nucleotides outside the gene matches: 3. CDR1 ENHRY and CDR2 SYGVKD come from the germline V gene. The CDR3 DNA sequence: TGTGCCATCAGCCTGACAGGGGGCGAGCAGTACTTC. Amino acids: CAISLTGGEQYF.

With regard to this clonotype: The junction departs from germline at one end; a sequencing error may be responsible. CDR3 in DNA: TGTGCCGGCAGCCAGGACCTAGGACTAGCGGGAGCGTACAATGAGCAGTTCTTC. This codes for CAGSQDLGLAGAYNEQFF. V usage is TRBV4-2 and J usage is TRBJ2-1, with TRBD2 matching 13 bases. CDR1 LGHNA and CDR2 YNFKEQ come from the germline V gene. This CDR3 has 18 amino acids.

The J gene is TRBJ1-2, the V gene TRBV14; no clear D gene. The CDR3 length is 15 residues. The germline V gene has CDR1 SGHDN and CDR2 FVKESK. Trimming cost V 4 bases and J 4 bases, with 16 bases left between them. For the CDR3, the DNA is TGTGCCAGCAGCCTCGGGAGCCGCTCCCTCTATGGCTACACCTTC. Translated, it gives CASSLGSRSLYGYTF.

This clonotype was picked up a small number of times. CDR3 region: CASSHSIAGGDTQYF. CDR3 DNA sequence: TGTGCCAGCAGCCATTCTATAGCGGGAGGAGATACGCAGTATTTT. The chain is built from TRBV4-2 and TRBJ2-3, with 10 bases matching TRBD2. The CDR3 sequence is 15 residues long. V shed 3 bases, J shed 5 bases, and the junction held 5 bases outside the gene matches. Germline-derived CDR1 and CDR2 are LGHNA and YNFKEQ.

This chain connects TRBV7-2 to TRBJ2-3, with TRBD1 matching 8 bases. CDR3 size: 16 residues. After removal of 8 bases from V and 1 base from J, the junction contained 11 bases not matched to a gene. Germline V CDR1 and CDR2: SGHTA, FQGNSA. CDR3 region: CASGYPKTGGTDTQYF. The CDR3, as DNA: TGTGCCAGCGGATATCCGAAGACAGGGGGCACAGATACGCAGTATTTT.

This clonotype has only a few counts. The V and J genes are TRBV7-9 and TRBJ2-7, with D tentatively TRBD2 (7 bases). The CDR3 extends over 15 amino acids. Germline V gene data show CDR1 as SEHNR and CDR2 as FQNEAQ (reference sequence). V lost 3 bases to trimming and J lost 5 bases, with 17 bases between them. The CDR3 nucleotides read TGTGCCAGCAGCTTTCCTTGGGGGGGGCGCAACGAGCAGTACTTC. This sequence encodes CASSFPWGGRNEQYF.

Regarding this clonotype: A read error may produce the germline difference seen at one junction end. The V call is TRBV20-1, the J call TRBJ2-4, with a weak D call TRBD1 (5 bases). The CDR3 consists of 12 residues. Germline values: CDR1 DFQATT, CDR2 SNEGSKA (reference sequence). The CDR3 here is CSAAQGVDIQYF. The CDR3 nucleotides read TGCAGTGCTGCTCAGGGTGTGGACATTCAGTATTTC.

The J gene is TRBJ2-1, the V gene TRBV3-1, with D uncertain. The CDR3 totals 13 residues. Looked up from germline, CDR1 is LGHDT and CDR2 is YNNKEL (reference sequence). V was clipped by 2 bases and J by 7 bases, with 9 bases between them. The CDR3 bases are TGTGCCAGCAGCCAACCCCTTAAAAATGAGCAGTTCTTC. Residues: CASSQPLKNEQFF.

Regarding this clonotype: A much larger clone is a single base away; this may be a read error. The chain is built from TRBV20-1 and TRBJ2-7, with TRBD2 as a possible D gene (6 bases). Germline CDR1 is DFQATT and CDR2 is SNEGSKA (reference sequence). The CDR3 length is 12 residues. Written as DNA, the CDR3 is TGCAGTGTTTCCGGGAGCTCCTACGGGCAGTACTTC. This codes for CSVSGSSYGQYF.

This clonotype was recorded once. The rearrangement uses TRBV6-5 and TRBJ2-7, with a weak D call TRBD1 (6 bases). This CDR3 region has 14 residues. V was shortened by 3 bases and J by 1 base, with 10 bases between the two germline ends. Germline-derived CDR1 and CDR2 are MNHEY and SVGAGI. CDR3: CASSYQQGSYEQYF. For the CDR3, the DNA is TGTGCCAGCAGTTATCAACAGGGTTCCTACGAGCAGTACTTC.